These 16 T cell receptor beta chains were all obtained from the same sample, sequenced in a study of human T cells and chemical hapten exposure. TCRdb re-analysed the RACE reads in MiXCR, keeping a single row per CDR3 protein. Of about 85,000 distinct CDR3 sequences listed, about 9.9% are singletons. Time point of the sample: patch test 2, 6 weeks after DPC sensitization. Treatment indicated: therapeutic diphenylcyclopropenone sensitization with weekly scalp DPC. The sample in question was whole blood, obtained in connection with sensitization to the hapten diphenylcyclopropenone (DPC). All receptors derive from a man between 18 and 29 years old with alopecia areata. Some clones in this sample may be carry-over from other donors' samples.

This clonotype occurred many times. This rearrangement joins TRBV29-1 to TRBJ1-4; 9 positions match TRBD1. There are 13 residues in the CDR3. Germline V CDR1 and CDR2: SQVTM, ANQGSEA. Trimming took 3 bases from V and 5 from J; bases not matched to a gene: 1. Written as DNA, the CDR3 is TGCAGCGTTGAGGGACAGGGAAATGAAAAACTGTTTTTT. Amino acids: CSVEGQGNEKLFF.

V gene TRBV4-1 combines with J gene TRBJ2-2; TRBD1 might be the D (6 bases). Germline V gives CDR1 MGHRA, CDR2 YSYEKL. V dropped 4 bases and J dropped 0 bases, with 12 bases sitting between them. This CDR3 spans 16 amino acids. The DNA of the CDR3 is TGCGCCAGCAGCCGAGACAGGAGCGCGAACACCGGGGAGCTGTTTTTT. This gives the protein CASSRDRSANTGELFF.

The CDR3 DNA is TGCAGTGCTAGAGATTGGACTAGCGGGGACACCGGGGAGCTGTTTTTT. Translation gives CSARDWTSGDTGELFF. V and J are TRBV20-1 and TRBJ2-2; 12 bases line up with TRBD2. Germline V CDR1 and CDR2: DFQATT, SNEGSKA (reference sequence). The CDR3 contains 16 residues. The J segment lost 3 bases and the V segment lost 0 bases, leaving 2 bases of the junction unmatched.

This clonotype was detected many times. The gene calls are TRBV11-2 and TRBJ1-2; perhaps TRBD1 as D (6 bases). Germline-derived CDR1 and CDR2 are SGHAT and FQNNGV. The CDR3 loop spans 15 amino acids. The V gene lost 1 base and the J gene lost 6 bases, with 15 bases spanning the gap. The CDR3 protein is CASSLGGRDTHGYTF. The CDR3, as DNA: TGTGCCAGCAGCTTAGGAGGTCGGGACACCCATGGCTACACCTTC. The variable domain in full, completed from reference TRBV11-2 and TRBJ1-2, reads EAGVAQSPRYKIIEKRQSVAFWCNPISGHATLYWYQQILGQGPKLLIQFQNNGVVDDSQLPKDRFSAERLKGVDSTLKIQPAKLEDSAVYLCASSLGGRDTHGYTFGSGTRLTVV.

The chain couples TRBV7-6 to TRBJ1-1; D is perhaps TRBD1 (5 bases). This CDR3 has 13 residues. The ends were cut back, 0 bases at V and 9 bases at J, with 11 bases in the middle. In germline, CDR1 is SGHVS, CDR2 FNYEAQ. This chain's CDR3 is CASSLAAGRQAFF. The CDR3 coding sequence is TGTGCCAGCAGCTTAGCGGCAGGGAGGCAAGCTTTCTTT.

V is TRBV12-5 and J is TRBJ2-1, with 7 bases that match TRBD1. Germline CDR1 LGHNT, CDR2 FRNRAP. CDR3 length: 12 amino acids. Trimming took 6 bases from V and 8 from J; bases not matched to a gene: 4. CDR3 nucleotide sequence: TGTGCTAGTGGCTACAGGGGCGATGAGCAGTTCTTC. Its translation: CASGYRGDEQFF.

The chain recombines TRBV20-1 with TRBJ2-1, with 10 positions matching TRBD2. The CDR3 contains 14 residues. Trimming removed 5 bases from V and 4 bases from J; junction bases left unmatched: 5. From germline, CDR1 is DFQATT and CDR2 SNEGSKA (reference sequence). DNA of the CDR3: TGCAGTGCTGAAGCGGGGGGGCCTTACAATGAGCAGTTCTTC. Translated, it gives CSAEAGGPYNEQFF.

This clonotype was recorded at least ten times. The CDR3 loop reads CASSQGIGRQNYGYTF. CDR3 DNA sequence: TGCGCCAGCAGCCAAGGCATCGGTCGACAGAACTATGGCTACACCTTC. This chain joins TRBV4-3 and TRBJ1-2, with D possibly TRBD1 on 5 matching bases. Germline V gene lookup returns CDR1 LGHNA and CDR2 YSLEER. The CDR3 is 16 amino acids. The V end was cut by 1 base, the J end by 2 bases, with 14 bases between.

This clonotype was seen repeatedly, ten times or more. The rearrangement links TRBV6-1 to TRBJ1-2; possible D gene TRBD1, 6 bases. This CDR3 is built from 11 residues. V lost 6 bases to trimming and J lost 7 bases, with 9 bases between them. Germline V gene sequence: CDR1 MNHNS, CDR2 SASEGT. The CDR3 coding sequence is TGTGCCAGCAGCCGGGACACTGGCTACACCTTC. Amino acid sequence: CASSRDTGYTF.

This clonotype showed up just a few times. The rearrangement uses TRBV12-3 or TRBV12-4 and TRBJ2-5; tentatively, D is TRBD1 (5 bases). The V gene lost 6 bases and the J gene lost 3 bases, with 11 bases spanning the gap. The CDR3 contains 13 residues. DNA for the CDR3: TGTGCCAGCAGCACGGACACAGAAGAGACCCAGTACTTC. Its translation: CASSTDTEETQYF.

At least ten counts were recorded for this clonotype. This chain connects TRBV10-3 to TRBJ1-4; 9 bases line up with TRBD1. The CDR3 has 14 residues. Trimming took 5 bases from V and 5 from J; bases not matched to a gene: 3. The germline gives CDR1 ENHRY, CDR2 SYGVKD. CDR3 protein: CAISRDRENEKLFF. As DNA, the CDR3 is TGTGCCATCAGTAGGGACAGGGAGAATGAAAAACTGTTTTTT.

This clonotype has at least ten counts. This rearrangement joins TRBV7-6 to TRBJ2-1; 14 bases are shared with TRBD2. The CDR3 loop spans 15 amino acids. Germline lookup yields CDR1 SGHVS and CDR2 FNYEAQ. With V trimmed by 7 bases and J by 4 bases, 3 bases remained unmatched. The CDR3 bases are TGTGCCAGCATACGGACTAGCGGGGGGTACAATGAGCAGTTCTTC. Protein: CASIRTSGGYNEQFF. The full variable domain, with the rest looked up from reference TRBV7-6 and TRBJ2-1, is GAGVSQSPRYKVTKRGQDVALRCDPISGHVSLYWYRQALGQGPEFLTYFNYEAQQDKSGLPNDRFSAERPEGSISTLTIQRTEQRDSAMYRCASIRTSGGYNEQFFGPGTRLTVL.

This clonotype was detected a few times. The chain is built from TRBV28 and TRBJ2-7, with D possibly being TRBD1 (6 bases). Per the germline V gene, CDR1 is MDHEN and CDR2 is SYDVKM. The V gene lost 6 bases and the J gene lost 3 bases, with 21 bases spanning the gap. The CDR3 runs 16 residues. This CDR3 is CASSHRMTGKYYEQYV. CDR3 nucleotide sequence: TGTGCCAGCAGCCACAGGATGACAGGCAAATACTACGAGCAGTACGTC.

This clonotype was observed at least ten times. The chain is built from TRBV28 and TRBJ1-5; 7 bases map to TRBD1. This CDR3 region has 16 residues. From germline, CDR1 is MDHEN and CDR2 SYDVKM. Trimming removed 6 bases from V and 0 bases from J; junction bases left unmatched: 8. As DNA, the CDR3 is TGTGCCAGCAGCACCGGGACAGATAATAGCAATCAGCCCCAGCATTTT. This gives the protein CASSTGTDNSNQPQHF.

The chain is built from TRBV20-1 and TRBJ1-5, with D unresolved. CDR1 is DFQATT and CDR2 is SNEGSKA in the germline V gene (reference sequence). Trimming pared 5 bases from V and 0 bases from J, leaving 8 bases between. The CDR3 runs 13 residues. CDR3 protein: CSALGGSNQPQHF. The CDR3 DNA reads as TGCAGTGCTCTTGGCGGTAGCAATCAGCCCCAGCATTTT.

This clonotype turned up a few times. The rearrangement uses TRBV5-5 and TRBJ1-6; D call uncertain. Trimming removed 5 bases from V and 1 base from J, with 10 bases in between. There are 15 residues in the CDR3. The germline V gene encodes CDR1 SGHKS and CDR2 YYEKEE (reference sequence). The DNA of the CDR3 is TGTGCCAGCAGTTGGGAAGGGTCCTATAATTCACCCCTCCACTTT. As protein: CASSWEGSYNSPLHF.